These T cell receptor beta chains were read from a single sample in a study of blood T cell repertoires in COVID-19. Only in-frame clones appear in the TCRdb table, and some are missing; sequencing was by immunoSEQ multiplex PCR. The data contain 40,000 to 50,000 clones, approximately 82% of them singletons. Sequencing used peripheral blood. Receptors were obtained from a woman of 80 years or more with acute or convalescent COVID-19. Each CDR3 is given with its conserved first and last residue. The order of the fields is clone size, J gene, V gene, CDR3 protein. Where a row states a size, it is once, few, many or the class of an expanded clone; other rows omit it.

>.|TRBJ2-1|TRBV11-2
CASSLDRAGGYNEQFF
>.|TRBJ2-1|TRBV2
CASRKDSYLGDNEQFF
>.|TRBJ1-6|TRBV6-6
CASSPGQLNSPLHF
>once|TRBJ2-7|TRBV27
CASSRLQSSYEQYF
>.|TRBJ1-4|TRBV18
CASSPRRDGEKLFF
>.|TRBJ1-6|TRBV5-6
CASSFRQGWNSPLHF
>.|TRBJ2-6|TRBV11-3
CASSAKGAGANVLTF
>few|TRBJ1-1|TRBV4-2
CASSQVEAMNTEAFF
>.|TRBJ2-7|TRBV28
CASGGTGTGGVEQYF
>.|TRBJ2-3|TRBV14
CASSQEAPKGTPSTDTQYF
>once|TRBJ1-2|TRBV6-1
CASSEARTGAGYTF
>.|TRBJ1-2|TRBV28
CASRYLGHTFF
>.|TRBJ1-2|TRBV28
CASSSRANYGYTF
>many|TRBJ1-1|TRBV13
CASSTRPGTEAFF
>medium-sized|TRBJ1-2|TRBV6-6
CASTSRDHGYTF
>.|TRBJ1-1|TRBV19
CASSFSSDTEAFF
>once|TRBJ2-7|TRBV5-1
CASSLGRVTYEQYF
>few|TRBJ1-2|TRBV5-4
CASSLISGQGAYGYTF
>medium-sized|TRBJ1-3|TRBV7-6
CASSLARQGSGNTIYF
>.|TRBJ2-7|TRBV6-5
CASSSESTYEQYF
>once|TRBJ1-1|TRBV29-1
CSVEGRRDSEAFF
>.|TRBJ2-7|TRBV11-2
CASSFGGEQYF
>.|TRBJ2-1|TRBV7-9
CASSLALGYNEQFF
>.|TRBJ1-5|TRBV28
CASSGAGTGGINQPQHF
>.|TRBJ1-2|TRBV11-2
CASSLEQQGIGYTF
>.|TRBJ1-1|TRBV16
CASSPAGQRNTEAFF
>few|TRBJ1-1|TRBV19
CASTLGSTNTEAFF
>.|TRBJ1-2|TRBV5-4
CASSAGTGHGYTF
>.|TRBJ1-4|TRBV2
CASSAGNEKLFF
>.|TRBJ2-7|TRBV2
CASSGSTLRLYEQYF
>.|TRBJ2-3|TRBV24-1
CATGGEDTQYF
>few|TRBJ2-7|TRBV7-9
CASSPTSGGMGEQYF
>.|TRBJ1-6|TRBV18
CASSRDRSSYNSPLHF
>.|TRBJ1-5|TRBV6-6
CAGARQGNQPQHF
>.|TRBJ1-3|TRBV30
CAWSVQGAIGNTIYF
>.|TRBJ1-5|TRBV19
CASEDRGQPQHF
>.|TRBJ2-3|TRBV19
CASRHTSGSTDTQYF
>.|TRBJ1-1|TRBV9
CASSKGATPEAFF
>.|TRBJ2-1|TRBV18
CASSPGRQAYNEQFF
>.|TRBJ1-2|TRBV20-1
CSASGSGGNNYGYTF
>.|TRBJ2-5|TRBV30
CAWNSLGTSGGSWGETQYF
>.|TRBJ1-4|TRBV6-1
CASSEALGGKNEKLFF
>.|TRBJ1-6|TRBV5-4
CASSSGLPSSYNSPLHF
>few|TRBJ2-7|TRBV9
CASSPRTGDRDEQYF
>.|TRBJ2-1|TRBV28
CASSSPGQGVNEQFF
>.|TRBJ1-5|TRBV5-8
CASSLDMTFGQPQHF
>.|TRBJ2-6|TRBV18
CASSLQNSGANVLTF
>once|TRBJ2-1|TRBV29-1
CSVVLWAGRDEQFF
>.|TRBJ1-4|TRBV19
CASSLAAGINEKLFF
>.|TRBJ2-1|TRBV27
CASTHLTGGMDEQFF